The 20 T cell receptor beta chains below all came from one sample that was sequenced in a study of shared clonotypes between healthy human individuals (dated by TCRdb to between 2020 and 2021). The library was produced with the immunoSEQ multiplex PCR assay. TCRdb re-hosts the immuneACCESS table, in-frame sequences only. Its copies lack some clones; in the studies checked, an unresolved V gene accounts for under half of them, and the cause for the rest is not known. The sample profile shows approximately 350,000 clones; just over 95% of them were found once. About 0.32% of the sample is taken by the ten largest. Material: memory CD8+ T cells sorted from blood. The sample's cell subset or site label, decoded: CD45RO+ cells pooled with CCR7-negative TemRA cells. The receptor source for this set is a man younger than 45 in good health.

The chain has TRBV5-6 and TRBJ2-3, with 10 bases lining up with TRBD1. Germline V CDR1 and CDR2: SGHDT, YYEEEE. V lost 0 bases to trimming and J lost 3 bases; unmatched junction nucleotides: 4. The CDR3 contains 16 residues. This CDR3 is CASSLARDRGTDTQYF. The CDR3 bases are TGTGCCAGCAGCTTGGCAAGGGACAGGGGAACAGATACGCAGTATTTT.

The chain uses TRBV5-1 and TRBJ1-1, with 7 positions matching TRBD1. The CDR3 runs 14 residues. Germline V gene lookup returns CDR1 SGHRS and CDR2 YFSETQ. V lost 4 bases and J lost 7; bases outside the gene matches: 10. CDR3 sequence: CASSGGGRVLEAFF. The CDR3 DNA follows: TGCGCCAGCAGCGGAGGGGGCAGAGTCCTTGAAGCTTTCTTT.

This chain links TRBV7-9 with TRBJ2-1, with a tentative D call TRBD1 (6 bases). Trimming shortened V by 1 base and J by 6 bases, and 10 bases separated the two germline ends. Germline loops: CDR1 SEHNR, CDR2 FQNEAQ (reference sequence). The CDR3 extends over 14 amino acids. The CDR3 DNA sequence: TGTGCCAGCAGCTTAGAACAGGGCCCCAATGAGCAGTTCTTC. Amino acids: CASSLEQGPNEQFF.

This clone was seen once. V and J are TRBV19 and TRBJ2-1; 8 bases align to TRBD2. The V gene's germline CDR1 is LNHDA and CDR2 SQIVND (reference sequence). Germline trimming cut 4 bases from V and 8 bases from J; bases unmatched to any gene: 10. The CDR3 loop spans 15 amino acids. CDR3 bases: TGTGCCAGTAGTACAGGACTAGCTGGCTTTGATGAGCAGTTCTTC. As protein: CASSTGLAGFDEQFF.

The chain carries TRBV25-1 and TRBJ1-3, with D possibly matching TRBD1 (6 bases). The V gene lost 3 bases and the J gene lost 4 bases, with 10 bases spanning the gap. In germline, CDR1 is MGHDK, CDR2 SYGVNS. The CDR3 length is 14 residues. In DNA form, the CDR3 reads TGTGCCAGCAGTGATTGGGGGCAAGGAAACACCATATATTTT. Amino acids: CASSDWGQGNTIYF.

The chain links TRBV5-1 to TRBJ2-2; no definite D call. The V gene's germline CDR1 is SGHRS and CDR2 YFSETQ. The germline V and J ends were trimmed by 4 bases and 2 bases, with 6 bases remaining between them. The CDR3 spans 13 residues. CDR3 region: CASSPQNTGELFF. The DNA for the CDR3 is TGCGCCAGCAGCCCCCAAAACACCGGGGAGCTGTTTTTT.

The chain combines TRBV10-2 with TRBJ1-3, with 7 nucleotides matching TRBD1. The germline V gene encodes CDR1 WSHSY and CDR2 SAAADI. The CDR3 contains 14 residues. After removal of 4 bases from V and 4 bases from J, the junction contained 4 bases not matched to a gene. CDR3 in amino acids: CASSVGGGGNTIYF. CDR3 DNA sequence: TGCGCCAGCAGTGTAGGAGGGGGCGGAAACACCATATATTTT.

This chain joins TRBV7-3 and TRBJ2-2; D gene uncertain. The V gene lost 5 bases and the J gene lost 0 bases, with 4 bases spanning the gap. This CDR3 has 13 residues. Germline V gives CDR1 SGHTA, CDR2 FQGTGA. CDR3 residues: CASSASNTGELFF. The CDR3, as DNA: TGTGCCAGCAGCGCCTCGAACACCGGGGAGCTGTTTTTT.

The chain's CDR3 is CASSPEGGPSYEQYF. The CDR3 nucleotides are TGTGCCAGCAGCCCTGAGGGGGGACCGTCCTACGAGCAGTACTTC. The V gene is TRBV7-2, the J gene TRBJ2-7, with D perhaps TRBD1 or TRBD2 (6 bases each). The CDR3 sequence is 15 residues long. The V and J ends lost 5 bases and 1 base respectively, with 15 bases between them. Germline CDR1 reads SGHTA; CDR2 reads FQGNSA.

V usage is TRBV10-1 and J usage is TRBJ2-7; 10 bases are shared with TRBD2. Germline V gene sequence: CDR1 WNHNN, CDR2 SYGVQD (reference sequence). The CDR3 runs to 14 residues. Unmatched junction bases numbered 7, after V lost 6 bases and J lost 5 bases. The CDR3 coding sequence is TGCGCCAGCAGGGTAGCGGGAGGTGTGAACGAGCAGTACTTC. The encoded protein is CASRVAGGVNEQYF.

This clone was seen once. The V call is TRBV9, the J call TRBJ2-2; TRBD2 matches 10 bases. The J segment lost 5 bases and the V segment lost 7 bases, leaving 11 bases of the junction unmatched. CDR1 is SGDLS, CDR2 YYNGEE, per germline. This CDR3 comprises 16 residues. CDR3 protein: CASAASGSPRTGELFF. In DNA form, the CDR3 reads TGTGCCAGCGCGGCTAGCGGGAGCCCCCGGACCGGGGAGCTGTTTTTT.

The chain recombines TRBV28 with TRBJ2-5, with 7 nucleotides matching TRBD1. This CDR3 comprises 16 residues. Germline V lookup: CDR1 MDHEN, CDR2 SYDVKM. Trimming at V came to 3 bases and at J to 5 bases, leaving 12 bases not matched to a gene. The CDR3 loop reads CASSLLGRGRGETQYF. CDR3 bases: TGTGCCAGCAGTTTGCTAGGCAGGGGGAGAGGCGAGACCCAGTACTTC.

The chain carries TRBV6-5 and TRBJ1-3; maybe TRBD1 (5 bases). V lost 0 bases, J lost 5 bases, and 14 bases lay in between. Germline V CDR1 and CDR2: MNHEY, SVGAGI. The CDR3 length is 16 residues. This CDR3 is CASSYSTGRARNTIYF. The CDR3, as DNA: TGTGCCAGCAGTTACTCGACCGGCAGGGCGCGAAACACCATATATTTT.

The CDR3 sequence is CAISESQTMGLVKIDAYNEQFF. The CDR3 DNA reads as TGTGCCATCAGTGAGTCTCAGACGATGGGGCTAGTGAAGATAGATGCCTACAATGAGCAGTTCTTC. The chain employs TRBV10-3 and TRBJ2-1, with a tentative D call TRBD1 (5 bases). Germline V gene data show CDR1 as ENHRY and CDR2 as SYGVKD. The V and J ends lost 0 bases and 2 bases respectively, with 29 bases between them. The CDR3 totals 22 residues.

The chain links TRBV5-1 to TRBJ2-3; 7 nucleotides agree with TRBD2. The CDR3 is 16 amino acids. V lost 4 bases to trimming and J lost 4 bases; unmatched junction nucleotides: 12. Germline lookup yields CDR1 SGHRS and CDR2 YFSETQ. The CDR3 sequence is CASSPFGGSSADTQYF. The CDR3 nucleotides read TGCGCCAGCAGCCCCTTTGGCGGGAGTAGCGCAGATACGCAGTATTTT.

This rearrangement joins TRBV6-1 to TRBJ1-5, with D perhaps matching TRBD1 (5 bases). V dropped 0 bases and J dropped 7 bases, with 7 bases sitting between them. This CDR3 comprises 13 residues. In germline, CDR1 is MNHNS, CDR2 SASEGT. The DNA for the CDR3 is TGTGCCAGCAGTGAAGCCGGGGGGCAGCCCCAGCATTTT. Protein sequence: CASSEAGGQPQHF.

The chain is built from TRBV4-1 and TRBJ2-7; TRBD2 is a possible D gene (6 bases). The ends were cut back, 4 bases at V and 2 bases at J, with 15 bases in the middle. The CDR3 totals 15 residues. Germline V gene data show CDR1 as MGHRA and CDR2 as YSYEKL. The CDR3 is CASSPIRLGPYEQYF. The CDR3 region has the DNA TGCGCCAGCAGCCCTATCCGACTAGGACCCTACGAGCAGTACTTC.

The V call is TRBV19, the J call TRBJ2-5; 9 nucleotides align to TRBD2. Germline V CDR1 and CDR2: LNHDA, SQIVND (reference sequence). V was clipped by 1 base and J by 6 bases; unmatched bases: 3. The CDR3 sequence is 14 residues long. The CDR3 DNA is TGTGCCAGTAGTATAGGGCTAGCGGGACAGACCCAGTACTTC. This sequence encodes CASSIGLAGQTQYF.

The V call is TRBV4-1, the J call TRBJ1-1; no reliable D call. This CDR3 contains 12 residues. Germline assignment: CDR1 MGHRA and CDR2 YSYEKL. Trimming cost V 3 bases and J 8 bases, with 10 bases left between them. This chain's CDR3 is CASSHTNSEAFF. The CDR3 nucleotides read TGCGCCAGCAGCCACACTAACAGCGAAGCTTTCTTT.

The chain uses TRBV6-1 and TRBJ1-2; 7 nucleotides line up with TRBD1. CDR3 length: 14 amino acids. Germline V gives CDR1 MNHNS, CDR2 SASEGT. The ends lost 1 base at V and 5 bases at J; junction bases unmatched: 4. The CDR3 loop is CASSEGEQGYGYTF. The CDR3 region has the DNA TGTGCCAGCAGTGAAGGCGAACAGGGGTATGGCTACACCTTC.